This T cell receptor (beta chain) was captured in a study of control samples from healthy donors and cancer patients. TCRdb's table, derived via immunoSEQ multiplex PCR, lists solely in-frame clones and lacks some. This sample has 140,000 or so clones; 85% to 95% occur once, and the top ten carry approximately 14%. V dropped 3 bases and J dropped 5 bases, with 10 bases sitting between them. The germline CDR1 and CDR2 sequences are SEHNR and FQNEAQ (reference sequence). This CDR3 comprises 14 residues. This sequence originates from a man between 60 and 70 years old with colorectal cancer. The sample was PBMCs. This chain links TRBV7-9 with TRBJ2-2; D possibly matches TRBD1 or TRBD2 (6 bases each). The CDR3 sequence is CASSFPGATGELFF. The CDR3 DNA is TGTGCCAGCAGCTTCCCGGGGGCGACCGGGGAGCTGTTTTTT.